This TCR beta chain was obtained from a study of blood T cell repertoires in COVID-19. Looking at the study overall: Acute and convalescent COVID-19 samples came from the United States, Italy and Spain.

In the original processing: Using reference gene primer amplification, nucleated cell counts were estimated. Measured with immunoSEQ multiplex PCR; TCRdb has only the in-frame clones, and not every one. V and J calls and clone size are copied from that table; D and trimming were computed from the DNA. Among nearly 300,000 clones, less than 85% were seen once, and the ten largest hold more than 1.2%. Trimming took 2 bases from V and 2 from J, leaving 10 bases between them. Germline V gene lookup returns CDR1 SGHTA and CDR2 FQGTGA. The CDR3 runs 14 residues. Patients in Seattle were enrolled during active infection, then followed longitudinally.

The clonotype originates from a human donor with COVID-19, enrolled during active disease. The donor label of this sample is uncertain. The chain recombines TRBV7-3 with TRBJ2-7, with D possibly matching TRBD1 (6 bases). Sequenced: peripheral blood. The CDR3 nucleotides read TGTGCCAGCAGCTTAGACAGGACAGCCTACGAGCAGTACTTC. It is translated as CASSLDRTAYEQYF.